This entry lists 2 T cell receptor beta chains sequenced from one sample in a study of blood T cell repertoires in COVID-19. Assay: immunoSEQ multiplex PCR; the TCRdb copy retains only in-frame clones and omits some. The sample lists 85,000 to 100,000 clones; about nine tenths were seen once. Sequenced sample: peripheral blood. The receptor set was obtained from a man in his sixties with acute or convalescent COVID-19.

The genes are TRBV18 and TRBJ1-2, with D possibly being TRBD1 (6 bases). The CDR3 has 13 amino acids. Germline CDR1 KGHSH, CDR2 LQKENI. The ends were cut back, 5 bases at V and 6 bases at J, with 13 bases in the middle. The CDR3 loop is CASSTTGNDGYTF. The CDR3 nucleotides read TGTGCCAGCTCAACAACAGGGAACGATGGCTACACCTTC. Using reference TRBV18 and TRBJ1-2 for the parts outside the CDR3, the full variable domain is NAGVMQNPRHLVRRRGQEARLRCSPMKGHSHVYWYRQLPEEGLKFMVYLQKENIIDESGMPKERFSAEFPKEGPSILRIQQVVRGDSAAYFCASSTTGNDGYTFGSGTRLTVV.

The chain recombines TRBV9 with TRBJ1-4; D is uncertain. Trimming took 0 bases from V and 8 from J, leaving 14 bases between them. The CDR3 is 15 amino acids. From germline, CDR1 is SGDLS and CDR2 YYNGEE. The CDR3 DNA follows: TGTGCCAGCAGCGTAGGTACAGCTTTAGACGAAAAACTGTTTTTT. This codes for CASSVGTALDEKLFF.